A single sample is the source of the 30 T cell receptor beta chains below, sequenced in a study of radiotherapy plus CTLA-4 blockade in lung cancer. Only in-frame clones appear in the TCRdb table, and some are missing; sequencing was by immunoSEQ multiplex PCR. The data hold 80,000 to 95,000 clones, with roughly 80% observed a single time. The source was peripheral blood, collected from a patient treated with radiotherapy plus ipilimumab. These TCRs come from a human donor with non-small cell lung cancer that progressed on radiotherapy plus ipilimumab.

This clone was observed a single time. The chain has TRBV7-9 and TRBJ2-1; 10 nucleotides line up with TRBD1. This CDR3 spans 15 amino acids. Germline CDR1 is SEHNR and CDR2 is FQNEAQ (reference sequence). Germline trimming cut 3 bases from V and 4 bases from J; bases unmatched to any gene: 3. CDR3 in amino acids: CASSFLGQGYNEQFF. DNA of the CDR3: TGTGCCAGCAGCTTCTTGGGACAGGGGTACAATGAGCAGTTCTTC.

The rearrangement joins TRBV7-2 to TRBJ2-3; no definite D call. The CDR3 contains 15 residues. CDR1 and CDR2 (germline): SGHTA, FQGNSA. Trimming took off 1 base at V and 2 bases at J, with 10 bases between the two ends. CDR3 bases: TGTGCCAGCAGCTTAGTGGTGGTCTCCACAGATACGCAGTATTTT. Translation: CASSLVVVSTDTQYF.

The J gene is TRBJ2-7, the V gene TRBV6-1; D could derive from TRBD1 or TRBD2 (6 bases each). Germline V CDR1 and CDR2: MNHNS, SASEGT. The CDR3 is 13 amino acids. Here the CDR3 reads CASREGGRLEQYV. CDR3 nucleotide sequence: TGTGCCAGCAGAGAAGGGGGGCGGCTCGAGCAGTACGTC.

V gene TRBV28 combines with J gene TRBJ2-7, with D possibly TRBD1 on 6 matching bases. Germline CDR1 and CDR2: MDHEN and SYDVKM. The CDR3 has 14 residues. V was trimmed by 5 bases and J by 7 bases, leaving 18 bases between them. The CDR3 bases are TGTGCCAGCAGTCGGGACACCTCCCTGGGGGAGCAGTACTTC. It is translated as CASSRDTSLGEQYF. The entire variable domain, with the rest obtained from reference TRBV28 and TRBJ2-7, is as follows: DVKVTQSSRYLVKRTGEKVFLECVQDMDHENMFWYRQDPGLGLRLIYFSYDVKMKEKGDIPEGYSVSREKKERFSLILESASTNQTSMYLCASSRDTSLGEQYFGPGTRLTVT.

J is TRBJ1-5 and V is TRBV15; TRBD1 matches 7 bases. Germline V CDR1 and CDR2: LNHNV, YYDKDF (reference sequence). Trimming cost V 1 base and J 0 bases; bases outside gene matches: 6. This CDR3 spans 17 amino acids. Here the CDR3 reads CATSRGQGWGSNQPQHF. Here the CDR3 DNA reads TGTGCCACCAGCAGAGGACAGGGATGGGGTAGCAATCAGCCCCAGCATTTT.

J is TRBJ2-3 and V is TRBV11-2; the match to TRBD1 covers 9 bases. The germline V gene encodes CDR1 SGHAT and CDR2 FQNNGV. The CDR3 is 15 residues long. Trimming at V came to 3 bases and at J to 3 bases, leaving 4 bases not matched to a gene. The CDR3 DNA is TGTGCCAGCAGCTTTACAGGGGGCCTGACAGATACGCAGTATTTT. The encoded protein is CASSFTGGLTDTQYF.

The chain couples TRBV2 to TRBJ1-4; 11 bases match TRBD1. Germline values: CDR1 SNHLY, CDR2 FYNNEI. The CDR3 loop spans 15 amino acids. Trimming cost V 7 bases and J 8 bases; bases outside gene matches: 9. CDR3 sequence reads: CASNHGDRGYEKLFF. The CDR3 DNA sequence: TGTGCCAGCAATCACGGGGACAGGGGGTACGAAAAACTGTTTTTT.

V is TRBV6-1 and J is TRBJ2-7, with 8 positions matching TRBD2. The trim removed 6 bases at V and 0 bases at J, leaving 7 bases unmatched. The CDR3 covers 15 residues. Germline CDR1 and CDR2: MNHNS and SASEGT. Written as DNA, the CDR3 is TGTGCCAGCAGGACTCGACTAGCGATCTCCTACGAGCAGTACTTC. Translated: CASRTRLAISYEQYF.

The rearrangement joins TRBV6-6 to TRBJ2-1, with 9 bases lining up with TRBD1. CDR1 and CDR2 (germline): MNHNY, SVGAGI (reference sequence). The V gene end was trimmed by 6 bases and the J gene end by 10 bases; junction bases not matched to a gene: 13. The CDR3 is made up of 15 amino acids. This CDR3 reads CASSAGTGSAGEQFF. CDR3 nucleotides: TGTGCCAGCAGCGCAGGGACAGGGTCAGCAGGAGAGCAGTTCTTC.

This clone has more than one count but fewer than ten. The CDR3 region is CANRGHPNPGNTIYF. CDR3 coding DNA: TGTGCCAACAGAGGACATCCTAACCCTGGAAACACCATATATTTT. This chain joins TRBV19 and TRBJ1-3, with D perhaps matching TRBD1 (5 bases). There are 15 residues in the CDR3. Germline-derived CDR1 and CDR2 are LNHDA and SQIVND (reference sequence). The ends were cut back, 10 bases at V and 2 bases at J, with 18 bases in the middle.

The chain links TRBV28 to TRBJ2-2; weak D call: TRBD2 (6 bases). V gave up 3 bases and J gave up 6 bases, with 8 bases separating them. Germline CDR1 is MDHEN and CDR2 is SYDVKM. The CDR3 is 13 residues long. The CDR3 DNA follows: TGTGCCAGCAGTTTGGGACTCCCCGGGGAGCTGTTTTTT. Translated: CASSLGLPGELFF. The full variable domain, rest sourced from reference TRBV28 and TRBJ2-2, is DVKVTQSSRYLVKRTGEKVFLECVQDMDHENMFWYRQDPGLGLRLIYFSYDVKMKEKGDIPEGYSVSREKKERFSLILESASTNQTSMYLCASSLGLPGELFFGEGSRLTVL.

CDR3 DNA: TGTGCCAGCGGCCTTGGAGTTTACGAGCAGTACGTC. The encoded protein is CASGLGVYEQYV. The J gene is TRBJ2-7, the V gene TRBV14; D is uncertain. This CDR3 is 12 amino acids long. Trimming shortened V by 8 bases and J by 4 bases, and 12 bases separated the two germline ends. Looked up from germline, CDR1 is SGHDN and CDR2 is FVKESK.

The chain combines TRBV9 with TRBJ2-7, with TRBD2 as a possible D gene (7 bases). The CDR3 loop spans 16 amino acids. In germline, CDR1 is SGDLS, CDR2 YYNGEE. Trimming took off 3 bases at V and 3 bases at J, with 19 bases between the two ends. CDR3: CASSAHPGGAYYEQYF. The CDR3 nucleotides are TGTGCCAGCAGCGCACACCCTGGGGGGGCCTACTACGAGCAGTACTTC. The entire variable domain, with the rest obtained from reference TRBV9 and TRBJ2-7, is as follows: DSGVTQTPKHLITATGQRVTLRCSPRSGDLSVYWYQQSLDQGLQFLIQYYNGEERAKGNILERFSAQQFPDLHSELNLSSLELGDSALYFCASSAHPGGAYYEQYFGPGTRLTVT.

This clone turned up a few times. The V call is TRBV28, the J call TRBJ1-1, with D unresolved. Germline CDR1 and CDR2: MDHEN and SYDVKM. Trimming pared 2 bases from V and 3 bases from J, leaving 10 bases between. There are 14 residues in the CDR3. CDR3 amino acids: CASSLDTRDTEAFF. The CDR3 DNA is TGTGCCAGCAGTTTAGACACACGAGACACTGAAGCTTTCTTT.

CDR3: CASGLAPDSSHEQYF. The DNA for the CDR3 is TGTGCCAGCGGTCTCGCTCCAGACAGTTCCCACGAGCAGTACTTC. V and J are TRBV27 and TRBJ2-7, with D possibly matching TRBD1 (5 bases). Germline V lookup: CDR1 MNHEY, CDR2 SMNVEV (reference sequence). The CDR3 contains 15 residues. V gave up 8 bases and J gave up 5 bases, with 22 bases separating them.

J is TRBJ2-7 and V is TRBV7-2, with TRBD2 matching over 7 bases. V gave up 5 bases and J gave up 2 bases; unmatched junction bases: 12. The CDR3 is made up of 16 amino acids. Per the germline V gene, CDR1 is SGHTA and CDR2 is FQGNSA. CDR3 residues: CASSPRAGETPYEQYF. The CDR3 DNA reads TGTGCCAGCAGCCCCCGGGCGGGGGAGACCCCCTACGAGCAGTACTTC.

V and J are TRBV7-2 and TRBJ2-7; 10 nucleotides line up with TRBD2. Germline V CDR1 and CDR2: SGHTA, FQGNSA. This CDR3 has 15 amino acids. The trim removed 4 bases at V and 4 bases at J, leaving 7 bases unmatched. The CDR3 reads CASSSKGLATYEQYF. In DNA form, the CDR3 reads TGTGCCAGCAGCTCGAAGGGACTAGCGACTTACGAGCAGTACTTC. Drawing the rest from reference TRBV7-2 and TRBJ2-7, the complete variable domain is GAGVSQSPSNKVTEKGKDVELRCDPISGHTALYWYRQSLGQGLEFLIYFQGNSAPDKSGLPSDRFSAERTGGSVSTLTIQRTQQEDSAVYLCASSSKGLATYEQYFGPGTRLTVT.

The CDR3 region is CSVGGTGRLAAEAFF. The CDR3 nucleotides read TGCAGCGTCGGCGGGACAGGGAGGTTAGCAGCTGAAGCTTTCTTT. The V gene is TRBV29-1, the J gene TRBJ1-1; 9 nucleotides agree with TRBD1. Unmatched junction bases numbered 14, after V lost 6 bases and J lost 6 bases. This CDR3 comprises 15 residues. The germline V gene has CDR1 SQVTM and CDR2 ANQGSEA.

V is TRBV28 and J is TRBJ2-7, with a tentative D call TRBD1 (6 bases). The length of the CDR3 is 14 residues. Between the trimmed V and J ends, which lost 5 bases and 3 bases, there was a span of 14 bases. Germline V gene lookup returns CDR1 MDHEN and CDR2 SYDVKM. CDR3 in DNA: TGTGCCAGCAGTCTCGTCGGACAGAACTACGAGCAGTACTTC. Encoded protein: CASSLVGQNYEQYF.

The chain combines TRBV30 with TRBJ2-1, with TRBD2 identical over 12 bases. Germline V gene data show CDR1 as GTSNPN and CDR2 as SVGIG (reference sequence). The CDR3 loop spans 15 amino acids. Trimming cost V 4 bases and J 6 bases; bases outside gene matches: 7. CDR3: CAWTKASGRVNEQFF. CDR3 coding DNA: TGTGCCTGGACCAAGGCTAGCGGGAGGGTCAATGAGCAGTTCTTC.

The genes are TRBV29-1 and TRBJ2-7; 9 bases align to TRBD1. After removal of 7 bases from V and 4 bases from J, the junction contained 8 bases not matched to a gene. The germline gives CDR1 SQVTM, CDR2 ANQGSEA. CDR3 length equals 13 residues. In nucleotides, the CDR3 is TGCAGCGGCACGGACAGGGGTACGTACGAGCAGTACTTC. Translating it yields CSGTDRGTYEQYF.

The CDR3 reads CASTADRGGAFF. DNA for the CDR3: TGTGCCAGTACCGCGGACAGGGGTGGGGCTTTCTTT. The chain joins TRBV19 to TRBJ1-1; 9 nucleotides line up with TRBD1. Germline CDR1 reads LNHDA; CDR2 reads SQIVND (reference sequence). The CDR3 runs 12 residues. V shed 7 bases and J 11 bases; nucleotides not matched to a gene: 8.

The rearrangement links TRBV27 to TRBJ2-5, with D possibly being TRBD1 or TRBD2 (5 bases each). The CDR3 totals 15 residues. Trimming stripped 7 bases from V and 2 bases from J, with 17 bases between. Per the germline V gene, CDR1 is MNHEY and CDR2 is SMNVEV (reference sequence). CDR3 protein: CASTRSSGGQETQYF. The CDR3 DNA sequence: TGTGCCAGCACCCGAAGTAGTGGGGGACAAGAGACCCAGTACTTC.

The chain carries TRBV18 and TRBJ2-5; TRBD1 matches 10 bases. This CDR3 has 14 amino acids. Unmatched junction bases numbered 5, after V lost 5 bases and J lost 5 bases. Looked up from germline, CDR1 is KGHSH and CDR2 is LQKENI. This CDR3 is CASSNRQGAETQYF. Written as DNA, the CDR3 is TGTGCCAGCTCAAATCGACAGGGGGCCGAGACCCAGTACTTC.

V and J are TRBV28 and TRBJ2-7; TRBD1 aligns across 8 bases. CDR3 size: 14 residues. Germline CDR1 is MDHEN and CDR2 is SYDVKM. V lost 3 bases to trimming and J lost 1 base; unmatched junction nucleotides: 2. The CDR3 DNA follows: TGTGCCAGCAGTTTGACAGGGGAATCCTACGAGCAGTACGTC. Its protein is CASSLTGESYEQYV.

This CDR3 is CASSLYPTRRGRQPQHF. Written as DNA, the CDR3 is TGTGCCAGCAGTTTATACCCGACAAGGAGGGGGAGACAGCCCCAGCATTTT. V usage is TRBV28 and J usage is TRBJ1-5; tentative D call: TRBD1 (6 bases). Deletions cut 1 base from V and 7 bases from J, with 20 bases between. CDR1 and CDR2 from the germline V gene are MDHEN and SYDVKM. This CDR3 comprises 17 residues. Full variable domain (missing parts from reference TRBV28 and TRBJ1-5): DVKVTQSSRYLVKRTGEKVFLECVQDMDHENMFWYRQDPGLGLRLIYFSYDVKMKEKGDIPEGYSVSREKKERFSLILESASTNQTSMYLCASSLYPTRRGRQPQHFGDGTRLSIL.

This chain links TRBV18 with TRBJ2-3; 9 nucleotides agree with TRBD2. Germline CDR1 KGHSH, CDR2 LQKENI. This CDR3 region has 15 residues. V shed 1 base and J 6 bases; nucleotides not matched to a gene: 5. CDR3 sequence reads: CASSPLAGAVDTQYF. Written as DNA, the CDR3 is TGTGCCAGCTCACCACTAGCGGGAGCGGTGGATACGCAGTATTTT.

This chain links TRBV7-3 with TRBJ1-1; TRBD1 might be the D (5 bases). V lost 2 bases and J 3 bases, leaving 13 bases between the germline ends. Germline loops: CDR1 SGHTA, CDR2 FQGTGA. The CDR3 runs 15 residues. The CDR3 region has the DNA TGTGCCAGCAGCTTAGCAGGGTATCCGGACACTGAAGCTTTCTTT. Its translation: CASSLAGYPDTEAFF.

This CDR3 is CASSFGTSREQFF. The CDR3, as DNA: TGCGCCAGCAGCTTCGGGACTAGCAGGGAGCAGTTCTTC. V usage is TRBV5-1 and J usage is TRBJ2-1; 9 bases match TRBD2. Germline V gene sequence: CDR1 SGHRS, CDR2 YFSETQ. With 2 bases clipped from V and 10 bases from J, the junction kept 4 bases outside the gene matches. This CDR3 contains 13 residues.

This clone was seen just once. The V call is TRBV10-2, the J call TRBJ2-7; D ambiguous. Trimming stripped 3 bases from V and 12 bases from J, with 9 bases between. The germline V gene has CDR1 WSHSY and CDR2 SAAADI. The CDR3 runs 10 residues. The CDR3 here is CASSDRQWYF. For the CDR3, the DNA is TGCGCCAGCAGTGATCGGCAATGGTACTTC.